This T cell receptor (beta chain) was recovered during a study of cytotoxic CD8 clonotypes in ibrutinib-treated CLL. The germline V gene has CDR1 SGDLS and CDR2 YYNGEE. The CDR3 extends over 16 amino acids. With 0 bases removed from V and 3 bases from J, the gap between germline ends came to 16 bases. Details on this clone: Its antigen is still unknown.

Generated by immunoSEQ multiplex PCR, the TCRdb table keeps only in-frame clones and is missing some. The table shows 20,000 to 30,000 clones, with over 55% occurring only once. Broader study findings: Sustained-remission patients were sampled at different times than progressing patients were.

This clonotype was obtained from a human donor with chronic lymphocytic leukemia. The starting material was PBMCs, obtained after 12 months of ibrutinib treatment. The rearrangement links TRBV9 to TRBJ2-7; possibly TRBD1 or TRBD2 for D (5 bases each). CDR3 in DNA: TGTGCCAGCAGCGTAGCTGACACAGGTGGGAGCTACGAGCAGTACTTC. The encoded protein is CASSVADTGGSYEQYF.